The T cell receptor beta chain under discussion was sequenced for a study of Graves' ophthalmopathy and Graves' hyperthyroidism. In germline, CDR1 is SNHLY, CDR2 FYNNEI. The CDR3 sequence is 14 residues long. Amplification of TCR beta CDR3 regions used RNA transcripts. In the first round, RT-PCR was carried out with HTBI primers, and a multiplex PCR formed the second round. TCRdb passed the multiplex PCR reads through MiXCR, listing each CDR3 protein once. The table includes 400,000 to 450,000 distinct CDR3 sequences, over 20% detected once. Only a few counts were recorded for this clonotype. The antigen is not known. At one end the junction does not follow the germline gene, possibly because of a read error. Whole-study findings and limits: Classification of ophthalmopathy versus stable hyperthyroidism by a 13-signature model yielded approximately 90% sensitivity and 70% to 83% specificity. With a specificity of roughly 72% and a sensitivity of 60% to 71%, the model predicted ophthalmopathy progression.

Sequenced material: peripheral blood. The clonotype comes from a woman aged 18-30 years with stable Graves' hyperthyroidism. The gene calls are TRBV2 and TRBJ2-5; tentative D call: TRBD2 (6 bases). The CDR3 nucleotides read TGTGCCAGCAGCGGAAGCGGGTCGGGGGAGACCAAGTACTTC. Translation gives CASSGSGSGETKYF.